What follows are 29 T cell receptor beta chains derived from one specimen sequenced in a study of OX40 agonist ivuxolimab in advanced cancers. Some clones are missing from TCRdb's copy, which holds only in-frame ones; the method was immunoSEQ multiplex PCR. The sample yields 77,000 or so clones, over 80% seen once. Sequencing used CD4+ or CD8+ T cells sorted from blood, obtained in a trial of the OX40 agonist ivuxolimab. The source of these receptors is an adult with an advanced solid tumor such as melanoma, head and neck, liver or kidney cancer.

The chain links TRBV7-9 to TRBJ2-3, with D perhaps matching TRBD2 (6 bases). This CDR3 is 15 amino acids long. V dropped 1 base and J dropped 2 bases, with 10 bases sitting between them. CDR1 and CDR2 (germline): SEHNR, FQNEAQ (reference sequence). The CDR3 protein is CASSLVGGATDTQYF. In DNA, the CDR3 is TGTGCCAGCAGCTTAGTCGGGGGTGCCACAGATACGCAGTATTTT.

This chain links TRBV19 with TRBJ1-3; D gene uncertain. Trimming pared 3 bases from V and 0 bases from J, leaving 9 bases between. The CDR3 runs 15 residues. Germline V CDR1 and CDR2: LNHDA, SQIVND (reference sequence). CDR3 DNA sequence: TGTGCCAGTAGTATGGGTTTGGACTCTGGAAACACCATATATTTT. Translating gives CASSMGLDSGNTIYF.

This rearrangement joins TRBV13 to TRBJ1-4, with D possibly TRBD1 on 5 matching bases. The ends were cut back, 2 bases at V and 6 bases at J, with 7 bases in the middle. The CDR3 extends over 13 amino acids. Germline assignment: CDR1 PRHDT and CDR2 FYEKMQ (reference sequence). CDR3 coding DNA: TGTGCCAGCAGCTTACAGGGTGATGAAAAACTGTTTTTT. Residues: CASSLQGDEKLFF. The full variable domain, in which reference TRBV13 and TRBJ1-4 provide the parts outside the CDR3, is AAGVIQSPRHLIKEKRETATLKCYPIPRHDTVYWYQQGPGQDPQFLISFYEKMQSDKGSIPDRFSAQQFSDYHSELNMSSLELGDSALYFCASSLQGDEKLFFGSGTQLSVL.

The chain carries TRBV4-3 and TRBJ2-3; no clear D. V lost 0 bases and J 3 bases, leaving 7 bases between the germline ends. This CDR3 has 14 residues. In germline, CDR1 is LGHNA, CDR2 YSLEER. The CDR3 here is CASSQDPRTDTQYF. CDR3 DNA sequence: TGCGCCAGCAGCCAAGATCCGAGGACAGATACGCAGTATTTT.

The chain uses TRBV6-1 and TRBJ2-1; 8 positions match TRBD2. The V gene end was trimmed by 0 bases and the J gene end by 8 bases; junction bases not matched to a gene: 6. Germline CDR1 and CDR2: MNHNS and SASEGT. The CDR3 length is 15 residues. The CDR3 loop reads CASSEASGIRHEQFF. The DNA of the CDR3 is TGTGCCAGCAGTGAAGCTAGCGGGATTCGGCATGAGCAGTTCTTC.

The V call is TRBV5-6, the J call TRBJ1-5; possible D gene TRBD1, 5 bases. Deletions cut 1 base from V and 2 bases from J, with 13 bases between. Germline assignment: CDR1 SGHDT and CDR2 YYEEEE. The CDR3 totals 16 residues. The CDR3 DNA reads as TGTGCCAGCAGCTTGTCCCCCTCACAGGGCAATCAGCCCCAGCATTTT. Protein product: CASSLSPSQGNQPQHF. Complete variable domain (other parts from reference TRBV5-6 and TRBJ1-5): DAGVTQSPTHLIKTRGQQVTLRCSPKSGHDTVSWYQQALGQGPQFIFQYYEEEERQRGNFPDRFSGHQFPNYSSELNVNALLLGDSALYLCASSLSPSQGNQPQHFGDGTRLSIL.

This clone was picked up a small number of times. The chain recombines TRBV19 with TRBJ1-2; 7 nucleotides agree with TRBD1. The CDR3 consists of 12 residues. The ends lost 11 bases at V and 7 bases at J; junction bases unmatched: 10. Germline values: CDR1 LNHDA, CDR2 SQIVND (reference sequence). The CDR3: CAGPAAGGGYTF. DNA of the CDR3: TGTGCCGGTCCTGCGGCAGGGGGTGGCTACACCTTC.

V and J are TRBV5-1 and TRBJ1-5, with 7 bases aligning to TRBD1. Trimming removed 2 bases from V and 4 bases from J; junction bases left unmatched: 6. CDR1 is SGHRS and CDR2 is YFSETQ in the germline V gene. The CDR3 contains 15 residues. The CDR3 DNA reads as TGCGCCAGCAGCTTAGGGACAGCGTTTAATCAGCCCCAGCATTTT. Amino acids: CASSLGTAFNQPQHF.

V gene TRBV20-1 combines with J gene TRBJ2-5; possibly TRBD2 for D (5 bases). Trimming stripped 6 bases from V and 5 bases from J, with 10 bases between. Germline V CDR1 and CDR2: DFQATT, SNEGSKA (reference sequence). The CDR3 has 11 residues. This chain's CDR3 is CSARTHETQYF. The CDR3 region has the DNA TGCAGTGCCCGGACTCACGAGACCCAGTACTTC.

The chain employs TRBV30 and TRBJ2-3; maybe TRBD2 (6 bases). The ends were cut back, 5 bases at V and 3 bases at J, with 18 bases in the middle. The CDR3 loop spans 15 amino acids. CDR1 and CDR2 (germline): GTSNPN, SVGIG (reference sequence). The CDR3 sequence is CAWDMGLRATDTQYF. CDR3 in DNA: TGTGCCTGGGACATGGGACTTAGGGCAACAGATACGCAGTATTTT.

The CDR3 region has the DNA TGTGCCTGGACAGCCACAATCAGGGCTGGGGCTGAAGCTTTCTTT. Protein sequence: CAWTATIRAGAEAFF. V usage is TRBV30 and J usage is TRBJ1-1, with D possibly TRBD1 on 5 matching bases. V shed 4 bases and J shed 6 bases, with 21 bases lying between them. The CDR3 is made up of 15 amino acids. Germline assignment: CDR1 GTSNPN and CDR2 SVGIG (reference sequence).

A few counts support this clone. This chain links TRBV12-5 with TRBJ2-2, with no clear D. The length of the CDR3 is 11 residues. V lost 2 bases to trimming and J lost 6 bases, with 1 base between them. Germline assignment: CDR1 LGHNT and CDR2 FRNRAP. The CDR3 DNA reads TGTGCTAGTGGTTTGTCCGGGGAGCTGTTTTTT. It yields the protein CASGLSGELFF.

A few counts support this clone. This chain connects TRBV5-1 to TRBJ1-6, with 9 bases fitting TRBD1. V lost 2 bases, J lost 8 bases, and 5 bases stayed unmatched. The germline gives CDR1 SGHRS, CDR2 YFSETQ. CDR3 size: 15 residues. CDR3 coding DNA: TGCGCCAGCAGCTTAGGGACAGGGCCCTATTCACCCCTCCACTTT. It codes for CASSLGTGPYSPLHF.

This chain links TRBV7-2 with TRBJ1-2, with D perhaps matching TRBD1 (5 bases). V was trimmed by 2 bases and J by 2 bases, leaving 12 bases between them. The CDR3 extends over 15 amino acids. Germline CDR1 reads SGHTA; CDR2 reads FQGNSA. The CDR3, as DNA: TGTGCCAGCAGCTTAACTCGGGACGGAAACTATGGCTACACCTTC. Translation gives CASSLTRDGNYGYTF.

The chain employs TRBV5-6 and TRBJ2-5; 11 bases align to TRBD2. Germline assignment: CDR1 SGHDT and CDR2 YYEEEE. J was trimmed by 2 bases and V by 2 bases; bases with no gene match: 5. The CDR3 spans 16 residues. In DNA, the CDR3 is TGTGCCAGCAGCTTCCCCGGGACTAGCGGACAAGAGACCCAGTACTTC. This translates into CASSFPGTSGQETQYF.

Only one count was recorded for this clone. This chain uses TRBV9 with TRBJ2-5; 8 bases line up with TRBD2. Germline CDR1 SGDLS, CDR2 YYNGEE. V lost 2 bases to trimming and J lost 2 bases; unmatched junction nucleotides: 5. This CDR3 comprises 15 residues. The CDR3 bases are TGTGCCAGCAGCGTGACTAGCGAGCGGCAAGAGACCCAGTACTTC. It yields the protein CASSVTSERQETQYF.

V is TRBV10-3 and J is TRBJ2-1, with D perhaps TRBD2 (5 bases). The germline V and J ends were trimmed by 4 bases and 6 bases, with 7 bases remaining between them. Germline loops: CDR1 ENHRY, CDR2 SYGVKD. The CDR3 runs to 12 residues. The chain's CDR3 is CAISGLINEQFF. The CDR3 region has the DNA TGTGCCATCAGTGGACTAATCAATGAGCAGTTCTTC.

This sequence joins TRBV30 and TRBJ1-1; the match to TRBD1 covers 8 bases. CDR1 and CDR2 from the germline V gene are GTSNPN and SVGIG (reference sequence). Losses at the gene ends were 2 bases for V and 1 base for J; bases not matched to a gene: 3. This CDR3 has 14 amino acids. CDR3 sequence: CAWSPGQANTEAFF. The CDR3 DNA sequence: TGTGCCTGGAGTCCGGGACAGGCGAACACTGAAGCTTTCTTT.

This chain links TRBV9 with TRBJ2-1; D gene uncertain. The germline gives CDR1 SGDLS, CDR2 YYNGEE. Trimming took off 0 bases at V and 3 bases at J, with 7 bases between the two ends. This CDR3 region has 14 residues. CDR3 region: CASSVGPVYNEQFF. CDR3 sequence (DNA): TGTGCCAGCAGCGTAGGCCCTGTCTACAATGAGCAGTTCTTC.

This clone was observed a single time. The chain recombines TRBV4-1 with TRBJ2-1; D gene ambiguous. This CDR3 is 15 amino acids long. Trimming pared 4 bases from V and 0 bases from J, leaving 10 bases between. From germline, CDR1 is MGHRA and CDR2 YSYEKL. CDR3 DNA: TGCGCCAGCAGCCTCATTAGGAGCTCCTACAATGAGCAGTTCTTC. Translated, it gives CASSLIRSSYNEQFF.

This rearrangement joins TRBV7-2 to TRBJ2-5; no clear D gene. The end of the DNA fits TRBJ2-7 better, so the J call may be wrong. This CDR3 is 15 amino acids long. Per the germline V gene, CDR1 is SGHTA and CDR2 is FQGNSA. For the CDR3, the DNA is TGTGCCAGCAGCTTAGGGTCGGCGCGTTCCTACGAGCAGTACTTC. Translating gives CASSLGSARSYEQYF.

This clone was seen more than once but under ten times. The rearrangement links TRBV28 to TRBJ1-2; D call uncertain. Germline V lookup: CDR1 MDHEN, CDR2 SYDVKM. CDR3 length: 14 residues. Trimming cost V 4 bases and J 7 bases, with 16 bases left between them. The CDR3 is CASSWIARTAGYTF. The CDR3 coding sequence is TGTGCCAGCAGTTGGATAGCACGGACGGCTGGCTACACCTTC.

The J gene is TRBJ2-7, the V gene TRBV10-3; TRBD2 aligns across 9 bases. The CDR3 runs 15 residues. CDR1 and CDR2 (germline): ENHRY, SYGVKD. The V gene end was trimmed by 3 bases and the J gene end by 3 bases; junction bases not matched to a gene: 6. The CDR3 DNA sequence: TGTGCCATCAGTGACGCGACTAGCGGCGGCTACGAGCAGTACTTC. This translates into CAISDATSGGYEQYF.

This clone has more than one count but fewer than ten. V and J are TRBV11-2 and TRBJ1-2, with D uncertain. The V gene's germline CDR1 is SGHAT and CDR2 FQNNGV. The CDR3 spans 14 residues. V was trimmed by 5 bases and J by 4 bases, leaving 14 bases between them. The CDR3 spells CASSPLSRFYGYTF. CDR3 coding DNA: TGTGCCAGCAGCCCATTATCCAGGTTCTATGGCTACACCTTC.

The chain carries TRBV7-2 and TRBJ2-4; 7 nucleotides match TRBD1. The CDR3 consists of 14 residues. V was clipped by 4 bases and J by 6 bases; unmatched bases: 6. Germline values: CDR1 SGHTA, CDR2 FQGNSA. The CDR3 loop reads CASSSRTGGNIQYF. CDR3 nucleotides: TGTGCCAGCAGCTCACGGACAGGCGGAAACATTCAGTACTTC.

This clone was seen a single time. This sequence joins TRBV29-1 and TRBJ1-2; D is perhaps TRBD1 (5 bases). The length of the CDR3 is 13 residues. The V gene's germline CDR1 is SQVTM and CDR2 ANQGSEA. V was cut by 3 bases and J by 6 bases, with 14 bases left in between. In nucleotides, the CDR3 is TGCAGCGTTGATCGAGGGGTTCTGGATGGCTACACCTTC. Translated, it gives CSVDRGVLDGYTF.

V and J are TRBV10-3 and TRBJ2-7, with 7 bases aligning to TRBD2. From germline, CDR1 is ENHRY and CDR2 SYGVKD. After removal of 11 bases from V and 3 bases from J, the junction contained 7 bases not matched to a gene. CDR3 length equals 12 residues. The CDR3 bases are TGTGCCTCAGGTGGACTAGTCTACGAGCAGTACTTC. Its translation is CASGGLVYEQYF.

The chain combines TRBV19 with TRBJ2-5; 8 bases agree with TRBD1. The trim removed 5 bases at V and 5 bases at J, leaving 10 bases unmatched. Germline-derived CDR1 and CDR2 are LNHDA and SQIVND (reference sequence). The CDR3 contains 15 residues. The CDR3 DNA reads as TGTGCCAGTAGTCTGCGACAGGGGCCCCAGGAGACCCAGTACTTC. It encodes CASSLRQGPQETQYF.

The chain combines TRBV29-1 with TRBJ1-5; D unresolved. The V end was cut by 0 bases, the J end by 7 bases, with 7 bases between. This CDR3 is built from 12 residues. Germline CDR1 and CDR2: SQVTM and ANQGSEA. This CDR3 is CSVEDWGQPQHF. Here the CDR3 DNA reads TGCAGCGTTGAAGATTGGGGACAGCCCCAGCATTTT.